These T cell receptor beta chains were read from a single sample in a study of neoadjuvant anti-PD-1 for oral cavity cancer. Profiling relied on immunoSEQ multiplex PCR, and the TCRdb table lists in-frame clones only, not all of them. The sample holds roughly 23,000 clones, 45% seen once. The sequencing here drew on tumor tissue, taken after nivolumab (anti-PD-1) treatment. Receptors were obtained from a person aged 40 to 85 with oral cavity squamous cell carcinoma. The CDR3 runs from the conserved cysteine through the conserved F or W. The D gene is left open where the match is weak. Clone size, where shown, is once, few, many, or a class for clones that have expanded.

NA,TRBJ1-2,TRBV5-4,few,CASSSPQDDDGYTF,TGTGCCAGCAGCTCACCCCAGGACGACGATGGCTACACCTTC
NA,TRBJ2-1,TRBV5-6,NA,CASSWGPLGGIYNEQFF,TGTGCCAGCAGCTGGGGACCCCTAGGGGGAATTTACAATGAGCAGTTCTTC
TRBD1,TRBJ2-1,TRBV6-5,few,CASRKTGGSQHGFF,TGTGCCAGCAGAAAGACAGGGGGTAGTCAACACGGGTTCTTC
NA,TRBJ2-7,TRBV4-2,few,CASSLGRTATYEQYF,TGTGCCAGCAGCTTAGGGCGGACAGCAACCTACGAGCAGTACTTC
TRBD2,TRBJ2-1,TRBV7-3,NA,CASSPGGDNEQFF,TGTGCCAGCAGCCCGGGAGGAGACAATGAGCAGTTCTTC
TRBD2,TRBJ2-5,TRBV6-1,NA,CASSPGLAWKTQYF,TGTGCCAGCAGTCCGGGACTAGCGTGGAAGACCCAGTACTTC
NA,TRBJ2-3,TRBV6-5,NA,CASGGRGALGDTQYF,TGTGCCAGCGGGGGACGGGGGGCCCTGGGAGATACGCAGTATTTT
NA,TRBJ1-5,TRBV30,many,CAWSVDGDQPQHF,TGTGCCTGGAGTGTAGACGGAGATCAGCCCCAGCATTTT
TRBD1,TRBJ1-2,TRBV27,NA,CASGGTGRRGYTF,TGTGCCAGCGGGGGGACAGGGCGAAGGGGCTACACCTTC
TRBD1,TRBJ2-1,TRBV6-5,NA,CASSYDRDEINEQFF,TGTGCCAGCAGTTACGACAGGGATGAAATCAATGAGCAGTTCTTC
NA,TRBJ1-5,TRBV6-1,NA,CASSPDPGNQPQHF,TGTGCCAGCAGCCCGGACCCGGGAAATCAGCCCCAGCATTTT
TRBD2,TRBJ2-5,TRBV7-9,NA,CASSQRRGVQETQYF,TGTGCCAGCAGCCAGAGACGGGGGGTCCAAGAGACCCAGTACTTC
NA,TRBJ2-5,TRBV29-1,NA,CSVERTSKETQYF,TGCAGCGTTGAAAGGACCTCTAAAGAGACCCAGTACTTC
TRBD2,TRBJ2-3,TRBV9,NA,CASSVVSGGFTDTQYF,TGTGCCAGCAGCGTAGTAAGCGGGGGTTTCACAGATACGCAGTATTTT
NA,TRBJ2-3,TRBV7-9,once,CASSLDGGGTQYF,TGTGCCAGCAGCTTGGACGGAGGCGGTACGCAGTATTTT
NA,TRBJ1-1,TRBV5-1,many,CASSLATGMNTEAFF,TGCGCCAGCAGCTTGGCAACAGGGATGAACACTGAAGCTTTCTTT
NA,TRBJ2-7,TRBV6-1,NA,CASRATSLEQYF,TGTGCCAGCAGGGCAACTAGCCTCGAGCAGTACTTC
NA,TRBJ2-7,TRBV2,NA,CASRGTDTYEQYF,TGTGCCAGCAGAGGGACGGATACCTACGAGCAGTACTTC
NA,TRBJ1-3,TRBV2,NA,CASSRDRTSSGNTIYF,TGTGCCAGCAGTCGGGACCGGACTAGCTCTGGAAACACCATATATTTT
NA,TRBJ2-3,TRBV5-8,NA,CATRPRGTDTQYF,TGTGCCACCCGGCCTCGGGGCACAGATACGCAGTATTTT
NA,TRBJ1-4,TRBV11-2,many,CASSSPGGALPTNEKLFF,TGTGCCAGCAGCTCCCCCGGGGGGGCCCTCCCCACTAATGAAAAACTGTTTTTT
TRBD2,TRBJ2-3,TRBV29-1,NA,CSAGLEWQYF,TGCAGCGCTGGACTAGAATGGCAGTATTTT
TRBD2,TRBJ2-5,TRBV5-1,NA,CASSFAGDYRQETQYF,TGCGCCAGCAGCTTCGCGGGGGACTACCGCCAAGAGACCCAGTACTTC
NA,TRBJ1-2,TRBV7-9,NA,CASSPLRGQESYGYTF,TGTGCCAGCAGCCCACTCCGAGGGCAGGAGAGCTATGGCTACACCTTC
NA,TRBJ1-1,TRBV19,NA,CASSISPIGRLNTEAFF,TGTGCCAGTAGTATATCCCCAATTGGACGGTTGAACACTGAAGCTTTCTTT
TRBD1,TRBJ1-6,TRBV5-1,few,CASSLEGQSSYNSPLHF,TGCGCCAGCAGCTTGGAGGGACAGAGCTCCTATAATTCACCCCTCCACTTT
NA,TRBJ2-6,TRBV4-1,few,CASSHRRGTGPAGANVLTF,TGCGCCAGCAGCCATAGGCGGGGGACAGGCCCTGCTGGGGCCAACGTCCTGACTTTC
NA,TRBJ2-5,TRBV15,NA,CATSFMAGETQYF,TGTGCCACCAGTTTCATGGCTGGAGAGACCCAGTACTTC
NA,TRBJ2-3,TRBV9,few,CASSYGTAGTQYF,TGTGCCAGCAGCTATGGGACCGCGGGTACGCAGTATTTT
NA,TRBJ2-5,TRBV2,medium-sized,CASSEWETQYF,TGTGCCAGCAGTGAGTGGGAGACCCAGTACTTC
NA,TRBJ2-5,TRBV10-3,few,CAISGTVQETQYF,TGTGCCATCAGTGGGACAGTTCAAGAGACCCAGTACTTC
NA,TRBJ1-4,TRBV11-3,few,CASSSCDSVATNEKLFF,TGTGCCAGCAGCTCTTGTGACAGCGTTGCAACTAATGAAAAACTGTTTTTT
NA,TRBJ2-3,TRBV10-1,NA,CASSPRVADTQYF,TGCGCCAGCAGTCCCAGGGTGGCAGATACGCAGTATTTT
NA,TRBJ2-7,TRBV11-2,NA,CASSLDRAASSF,TGTGCCAGCAGCTTAGACCGGGCGGCATCCTCCTTC
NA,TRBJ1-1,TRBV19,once,CASSGAEGRAGTEAFF,TGTGCCAGTAGTGGGGCTGAAGGGAGGGCTGGCACTGAAGCTTTCTTT
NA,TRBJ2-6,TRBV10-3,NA,CAISELGGGIWANVLTF,TGTGCCATCAGTGAGTTAGGGGGGGGTATCTGGGCCAACGTCCTGACTTTC
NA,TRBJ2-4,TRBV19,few,CASRSGAKNIQYF,TGTGCCAGTAGGTCAGGGGCCAAAAACATTCAGTACTTC
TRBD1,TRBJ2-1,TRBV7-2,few,CASSSRTGVNEQFF,TGTGCCAGCAGCTCCAGGACAGGGGTCAATGAGCAGTTCTTC
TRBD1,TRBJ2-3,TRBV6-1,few,CASSEGTGSTDTQYF,TGTGCCAGCAGTGAAGGGACAGGGTCCACAGATACGCAGTATTTT
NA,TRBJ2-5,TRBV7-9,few,CASSLEGRRETQYF,TGTGCCAGCAGCTTAGAGGGGCGTCGCGAGACCCAGTACTTC
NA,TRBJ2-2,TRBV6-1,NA,CASTKTSPGELFF,TGTGCCAGCACCAAGACTAGTCCCGGGGAGCTGTTTTTT
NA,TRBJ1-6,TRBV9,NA,CASSVGQSSYNSPLHF,TGTGCCAGCAGCGTAGGACAGAGCTCCTATAATTCACCCCTCCACTTT
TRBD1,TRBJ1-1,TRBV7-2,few,CASRQTGGSTEAFF,TGTGCCAGCAGACAGACAGGGGGCTCGACTGAAGCTTTCTTT
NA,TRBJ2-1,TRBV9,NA,CASSVDLGQSYNEQFF,TGTGCCAGCAGCGTAGACCTAGGACAATCCTACAATGAGCAGTTCTTC
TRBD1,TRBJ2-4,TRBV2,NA,CASSVQGQGNIQYF,TGTGCCAGCAGCGTACAGGGGCAGGGAAACATTCAGTACTTC
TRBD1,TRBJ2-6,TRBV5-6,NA,CASSLPTGSFTGANVLTF,TGTGCCAGCAGCTTGCCGACAGGGTCTTTCACTGGGGCCAACGTCCTGACTTTC
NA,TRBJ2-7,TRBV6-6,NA,CASSRPDRSYEQYF,TGTGCCAGCAGTCGACCCGACAGATCCTACGAGCAGTACTTC
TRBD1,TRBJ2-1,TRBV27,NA,CASSVGQGSEQFF,TGTGCCAGCAGCGTCGGACAGGGGAGTGAGCAGTTCTTC
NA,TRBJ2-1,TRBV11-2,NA,CASSLTSGDDEQFF,TGTGCCAGCAGCTTGACTAGTGGTGACGATGAGCAGTTCTTC
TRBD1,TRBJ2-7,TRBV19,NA,CASTGTGPKSSYEQYF,TGTGCCAGTACCGGGACAGGGCCTAAAAGCTCCTACGAGCAGTACTTC
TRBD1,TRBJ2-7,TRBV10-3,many,CAISAGQGTTYEQYF,TGTGCCATCAGTGCCGGACAGGGGACAACCTACGAGCAGTACTTC